Presented here are 29 T cell receptor beta chains from one specimen sequenced in a study of cytomegalovirus exposure and HLA in healthy donors. The primer mix had 60 Vbeta and 13 Jbeta primers. Here immunoSEQ multiplex PCR was the method, and the copy in TCRdb shows in-frame clones only, minus some. The sample table sets out fewer than 200,000 clones. Sequenced input: PBMCs. The receptors were gathered from a woman between 55 and 75 years old in good health and CMV-seronegative.

V is TRBV10-3 and J is TRBJ1-2; weak D call: TRBD1 (5 bases). The CDR3 runs 18 residues. Germline V gene data show CDR1 as ENHRY and CDR2 as SYGVKD. V shed 0 bases and J shed 1 base, with 18 bases lying between them. The CDR3 bases are TGTGCCATCAGTGAGTCGGGGCTCACAGTCTCCTTTAACTATGGCTACACCTTC. It yields the protein CAISESGLTVSFNYGYTF.

The V gene is TRBV19, the J gene TRBJ1-6; possible D gene TRBD1, 5 bases. CDR3 size: 17 residues. Per germline, CDR1 LNHDA and CDR2 SQIVND (reference sequence). Trimming removed 0 bases from V and 9 bases from J, with 18 bases in between. In DNA form, the CDR3 reads TGTGCCAGTAGTATAGATGAGTGGTCGGGACTTACTTCACCCCTCCACTTT. Its translation is CASSIDEWSGLTSPLHF.

The genes are TRBV7-9 and TRBJ1-2, with 9 bases aligning to TRBD1. This CDR3 comprises 14 residues. Trimming removed 0 bases from V and 8 bases from J; junction bases left unmatched: 4. The V gene's germline CDR1 is SEHNR and CDR2 FQNEAQ (reference sequence). The CDR3 sequence is CASSLARDRDGYTF. As DNA, the CDR3 is TGTGCCAGCAGCTTAGCCAGGGACAGGGACGGCTACACCTTC.

This sequence joins TRBV7-2 and TRBJ1-1, with TRBD1 as a possible D gene (6 bases). Germline-derived CDR1 and CDR2 are SGHTA and FQGNSA. The V end lost 3 bases, the J end lost 0 bases, and 8 bases lay between the germline ends. CDR3 length: 14 amino acids. The CDR3 spells CASSFDRLNTEAFF. CDR3 sequence (DNA): TGTGCCAGCAGCTTCGACAGGTTGAACACTGAAGCTTTCTTT.

The CDR3 nucleotides are TGTGCCAGTAGTCACCTTCCGGGACAGGGGAGTGGGGAGCAGTACTTC. Protein product: CASSHLPGQGSGEQYF. This chain connects TRBV19 to TRBJ2-7; 10 bases line up with TRBD1. CDR1 LNHDA and CDR2 SQIVND come from the germline V gene (reference sequence). CDR3 length equals 16 residues. After removal of 5 bases from V and 7 bases from J, the junction contained 14 bases not matched to a gene.

V is TRBV7-8 and J is TRBJ2-4; D is possibly TRBD2 (6 bases). The CDR3 extends over 15 amino acids. V lost 5 bases and J 7 bases, leaving 18 bases between the germline ends. Per the germline V gene, CDR1 is SGHVS and CDR2 is FQNEAQ. Written as DNA, the CDR3 is TGTGCCAGCAGCCTTGGGACTGTGAGGGAGAACATTCAGTACTTC. It translates to CASSLGTVRENIQYF.

The chain combines TRBV4-1 with TRBJ2-2; possibly TRBD2 for D (6 bases). This CDR3 contains 17 residues. V shed 4 bases and J shed 1 base, with 16 bases lying between them. Germline V gene data show CDR1 as MGHRA and CDR2 as YSYEKL. In DNA, the CDR3 is TGCGCCAGCAGCCCCCGAGAGCGGGCCAGGAACACCGGGGAGCTGTTTTTT. Translated: CASSPRERARNTGELFF.

The rearrangement links TRBV14 to TRBJ2-3; D possibly corresponds to TRBD2 (6 bases). The V gene lost 2 bases and the J gene lost 2 bases, with 14 bases spanning the gap. The CDR3 has 16 amino acids. The germline V gene encodes CDR1 SGHDN and CDR2 FVKESK. This CDR3 is CASSQLGRLDTDTQYF. DNA of the CDR3: TGTGCCAGCAGCCAACTGGGTAGACTAGACACAGATACGCAGTATTTT.

This chain uses TRBV5-5 with TRBJ1-1; 8 bases line up with TRBD1. From germline, CDR1 is SGHKS and CDR2 YYEKEE (reference sequence). The V segment lost 4 bases and the J segment 5 bases; nucleotides outside the gene matches: 4. The length of the CDR3 is 13 residues. The chain's CDR3 is CASSPDRGTEAFF. The CDR3 nucleotides are TGTGCCAGCAGCCCTGACAGGGGTACTGAAGCTTTCTTT.

As to this clone: The conserved final phenylalanine or tryptophan is absent from the CDR3, which likely points to a read error. Here the CDR3 DNA reads TGCGCCAGGCCCGGACAGCCATTCTACGAGCAGTACTCC. This gives the protein CARPGQPFYEQYS. This chain connects TRBV10-1 to TRBJ2-7, with D perhaps TRBD1 (6 bases). Trimming removed 9 bases at V and 3 bases at J, with 15 bases between. Germline V CDR1 and CDR2: WNHNN, SYGVQD (reference sequence). The CDR3 covers 13 residues.

The chain uses TRBV15 and TRBJ1-6; no reliable D call. The V gene lost 0 bases and the J gene lost 9 bases, with 6 bases spanning the gap. The CDR3 totals 13 residues. The V gene's germline CDR1 is LNHNV and CDR2 YYDKDF (reference sequence). CDR3 coding DNA: TGTGCCACCAGCAGAGAACTTTCTTCACCCCTCCACTTT. Translating it yields CATSRELSSPLHF.

The chain couples TRBV10-2 to TRBJ2-4; D is unclear. CDR1 and CDR2 (germline): WSHSY, SAAADI. The CDR3 runs 13 residues. The ends were cut back, 8 bases at V and 7 bases at J, with 15 bases in the middle. The CDR3 sequence: CASFFEYGNIQYF. CDR3 sequence (DNA): TGCGCCAGCTTTTTTGAATACGGGAACATTCAGTACTTC.

J is TRBJ2-7 and V is TRBV7-9; D perhaps matches TRBD1 (6 bases). Germline V gene sequence: CDR1 SEHNR, CDR2 FQNEAQ (reference sequence). The CDR3 totals 14 residues. Trimming removed 5 bases at V and 2 bases at J, with 13 bases between. The CDR3, as DNA: TGTGCCAGCAGCCAACAGGGTCCCGCCTACGAGCAGTACTTC. As protein: CASSQQGPAYEQYF. The full variable domain, with the rest looked up from reference TRBV7-9 and TRBJ2-7, is DTGVSQNPRHKITKRGQNVTFRCDPISEHNRLYWYRQTLGQGPEFLTYFQNEAQLEKSRLLSDRFSAERPKGSFSTLEIQRTEQGDSAMYLCASSQQGPAYEQYFGPGTRLTVT.

The rearrangement uses TRBV7-9 and TRBJ1-1; possibly TRBD1 for D (5 bases). The germline V gene encodes CDR1 SEHNR and CDR2 FQNEAQ (reference sequence). V was pared by 4 bases and J by 7 bases, with 10 bases between. The CDR3 totals 12 residues. DNA for the CDR3: TGTGCCAGCAGCTCACGGGGGGGTGAAGCTTTCTTT. Translation: CASSSRGGEAFF.

The V and J genes are TRBV20-1 and TRBJ2-5; D is perhaps TRBD2 (5 bases). V lost 5 bases to trimming and J lost 1 base, with 5 bases between them. This CDR3 contains 11 residues. The V gene's germline CDR1 is DFQATT and CDR2 SNEGSKA (reference sequence). DNA of the CDR3: TGCAGTGCTCTAGCCCAAGAGACCCAGTACTTC. Protein: CSALAQETQYF.

The V and J genes are TRBV5-6 and TRBJ1-3; D is perhaps TRBD1 (6 bases). The V gene lost 0 bases and the J gene lost 9 bases, with 10 bases spanning the gap. In germline, CDR1 is SGHDT, CDR2 YYEEEE. The CDR3 is made up of 13 amino acids. The CDR3 region is CASSLDRETTIYF. CDR3 coding DNA: TGTGCCAGCAGCTTGGACAGGGAGACCACCATATATTTT. The full variable domain, with the rest looked up from reference TRBV5-6 and TRBJ1-3, is DAGVTQSPTHLIKTRGQQVTLRCSPKSGHDTVSWYQQALGQGPQFIFQYYEEEERQRGNFPDRFSGHQFPNYSSELNVNALLLGDSALYLCASSLDRETTIYFGEGSWLTVV.

The gene calls are TRBV4-1 and TRBJ1-2; TRBD1 is a possible D gene (5 bases). Between the trimmed V and J ends, which lost 1 base and 5 bases, there was a span of 14 bases. Germline loops: CDR1 MGHRA, CDR2 YSYEKL. CDR3 length equals 15 residues. CDR3 residues: CASSQVGGGRYGYTF. In nucleotides, the CDR3 is TGCGCCAGCAGCCAAGTTGGGGGGGGAAGGTATGGCTACACCTTC.

V is TRBV7-8 and J is TRBJ1-1; D is unresolved. Germline V CDR1 and CDR2: SGHVS, FQNEAQ. Between the trimmed V and J ends, which lost 2 bases and 6 bases, there was a span of 13 bases. The CDR3 length is 14 residues. CDR3 sequence (DNA): TGTGCCAGCAGCTTACAGCGCTCTGTCGCTGAAGCTTTCTTT. Translating it yields CASSLQRSVAEAFF.

The gene calls are TRBV2 and TRBJ1-1; no reliable D call. The CDR3 extends over 13 amino acids. Germline loops: CDR1 SNHLY, CDR2 FYNNEI. The ends were cut back, 6 bases at V and 12 bases at J, with 20 bases in the middle. CDR3 residues: CASSDPGEVETFF. The CDR3 DNA follows: TGTGCCAGCAGCGACCCGGGTGAAGTCGAAACTTTCTTT.

The chain is built from TRBV10-3 and TRBJ2-3; D perhaps matches TRBD2 (6 bases). The CDR3 consists of 14 residues. The germline V gene encodes CDR1 ENHRY and CDR2 SYGVKD. The V and J ends lost 3 bases and 1 base respectively, with 8 bases between them. CDR3: CAISEAGGTDTQYF. The CDR3 region has the DNA TGTGCCATCAGTGAAGCGGGCGGCACAGATACGCAGTATTTT.

The chain combines TRBV18 with TRBJ1-2, with TRBD1 identical over 12 bases. This CDR3 has 15 residues. Germline assignment: CDR1 KGHSH and CDR2 LQKENI. After removal of 3 bases from V and 2 bases from J, the junction contained 1 base not matched to a gene. CDR3 protein: CASSPGQGANYGYTF. The CDR3 DNA follows: TGTGCCAGCTCACCGGGACAGGGGGCGAACTATGGCTACACCTTC.

V gene TRBV5-1 combines with J gene TRBJ1-1, with TRBD1 identical over 7 bases. The germline V gene encodes CDR1 SGHRS and CDR2 YFSETQ. J gave up 2 bases and V 0 bases, and 1 base lay outside the gene matches. The CDR3 spans 14 residues. The CDR3, as DNA: TGCGCCAGCAGCTTGGAAGGGGGCAACACTGAAGCTTTCTTT. Translation gives CASSLEGGNTEAFF.

The J gene is TRBJ1-4, the V gene TRBV10-2; TRBD1 is a possible D gene (6 bases). V dropped 6 bases and J dropped 4 bases, with 15 bases sitting between them. The CDR3 runs to 15 residues. CDR1 is WSHSY, CDR2 SAAADI, per germline. CDR3 amino acids: CASSEGGGRNEKLFF. CDR3 sequence (DNA): TGCGCCAGCAGCGAGGGCGGGGGGCGTAATGAAAAACTGTTTTTT.

The chain recombines TRBV2 with TRBJ1-2; 8 bases fit TRBD1. The CDR3 covers 16 residues. CDR1 is SNHLY and CDR2 is FYNNEI in the germline V gene. The V gene end was trimmed by 7 bases and the J gene end by 6 bases; junction bases not matched to a gene: 16. The CDR3 nucleotides are TGTGCCAGCAAAAACCTACAGGGGGATAGACGGAATGGCTACACCTTC. Translating gives CASKNLQGDRRNGYTF.

The chain couples TRBV25-1 to TRBJ1-1; 8 nucleotides align to TRBD1. V shed 3 bases and J 3 bases; nucleotides not matched to a gene: 6. There are 15 residues in the CDR3. Germline values: CDR1 MGHDK, CDR2 SYGVNS. CDR3 in DNA: TGTGCCAGCAGTGATCCCGGACAGGGTGACACTGAAGCTTTCTTT. Translated, it gives CASSDPGQGDTEAFF.

The chain is built from TRBV28 and TRBJ1-5; D call uncertain. With 4 bases removed from V and 4 bases from J, the gap between germline ends came to 17 bases. CDR3 length: 16 amino acids. Germline-derived CDR1 and CDR2 are MDHEN and SYDVKM. CDR3 nucleotide sequence: TGTGCCAGCAGTTCCCCGGGCGGGTTGTGGAATCAGCCCCAGCATTTT. Its translation: CASSSPGGLWNQPQHF.

The CDR3 sequence: CASSYSSRGNEKLFF. The CDR3 DNA is TGTGCCAGCAGTTACTCGAGCAGGGGTAATGAAAAACTGTTTTTT. V usage is TRBV6-6 and J usage is TRBJ1-4; possibly TRBD1 for D (6 bases). CDR1 MNHNY and CDR2 SVGAGI come from the germline V gene (reference sequence). Deletions cut 0 bases from V and 4 bases from J, with 9 bases between. The CDR3 loop spans 15 amino acids.

DNA for the CDR3: TGTGCCAGCAGCGCCAGGGCGAACACTGAAGCTTTCTTT. It specifies CASSARANTEAFF. The chain uses TRBV9 and TRBJ1-1; a possible D gene is TRBD1 (5 bases). This CDR3 is 13 amino acids long. Germline CDR1 is SGDLS and CDR2 is YYNGEE. V dropped 3 bases and J dropped 1 base, with 7 bases sitting between them.

The gene calls are TRBV5-4 and TRBJ2-2; TRBD2 matches 14 bases. This CDR3 spans 17 amino acids. CDR1 and CDR2 (germline): SGHNT, YYREEE (reference sequence). V lost 5 bases to trimming and J lost 4 bases; unmatched junction nucleotides: 7. CDR3 region: CASRLTSGRGGTGELFF. CDR3 DNA sequence: TGTGCCAGCAGACTGACTAGCGGGAGGGGGGGCACCGGGGAGCTGTTTTTT.